A selection of T cell receptor beta chains follows, all from one sample in a study of read filtering for tumor transcriptome and immune sequencing. TCRdb re-called the reads through MiXCR, storing one row per CDR3 protein. The sample consists of over 35,000 distinct CDR3 sequences, approximately 12% of them appearing once. The sequenced sample was a population of CD138-negative cells sorted from bone marrow. The receptors were gathered from a donor older than 35 with multiple myeloma. CDR3s include the opening cysteine and the closing phenylalanine or tryptophan. Fields, in order: CDR3 length, D gene, clone size, V gene, J gene, CDR3 DNA, CDR3 protein. D genes are given only for firm matches. The size field is filled for only some rows; it gives once, few, many or a size class.

len: 13; d_gene: TRBD1; abundance: many; v_gene: TRBV28; j_gene: TRBJ2-7; CDR3nt: TGTGCCAGCGGGGACAGCCCGACCTACGAGCAGTACTTC; CDR3aa: CASGDSPTYEQYF
len: 14; d_gene: .; abundance: many; v_gene: TRBV12-3/TRBV12-4; j_gene: TRBJ1-1; CDR3nt: TGTGCCAGCAGTTTAGGGACGGGGGGAGAAAAGGCTTTCTTT; CDR3aa: CASSLGTGGEKAFF
len: 12; d_gene: .; abundance: many; v_gene: TRBV27; j_gene: TRBJ2-7; CDR3nt: TGTGCCAGCAGCGCAGGGGCCGGCGAGCAGTACTTC; CDR3aa: CASSAGAGEQYF
len: 15; d_gene: .; abundance: many; v_gene: TRBV2; j_gene: TRBJ2-1; CDR3nt: TGTGCCAGCAGTGAAGCTTCACAGGCTTGGGATGAGCAGTTCTTC; CDR3aa: CASSEASQAWDEQFF
len: 16; d_gene: .; abundance: few; v_gene: TRBV19; j_gene: TRBJ1-4; CDR3nt: TGTGCCAGTACTAATAGCGGAGGCGGGGATAATGAAAAACTGTTTTTT; CDR3aa: CASTNSGGGDNEKLFF
len: 17; d_gene: .; abundance: many; v_gene: TRBV27; j_gene: TRBJ1-2; CDR3nt: TGTGCCAGCAGTTTCGTCGGAGGGTCAGGGGCTAACTATGGCTACACCTTC; CDR3aa: CASSFVGGSGANYGYTF
len: 13; d_gene: .; abundance: many; v_gene: TRBV7-2; j_gene: TRBJ2-1; CDR3nt: TGTGCCAGCAGCTTAGCTGCTGGCAATGAGCAGTTCTTC; CDR3aa: CASSLAAGNEQFF
len: 16; d_gene: .; abundance: .; v_gene: TRBV7-9; j_gene: TRBJ2-5; CDR3nt: TGTGCCAGCAGCCCCCGGGACACCAAATCCCAAGAGACCCAGTACTTC; CDR3aa: CASSPRDTKSQETQYF
len: 12; d_gene: .; abundance: many; v_gene: TRBV19; j_gene: TRBJ2-1; CDR3nt: TGTGCCGCCAGCGGGTACGACAATGAGCAGTTCTTC; CDR3aa: CAASGYDNEQFF
len: 16; d_gene: TRBD1; abundance: many; v_gene: TRBV28; j_gene: TRBJ1-5; CDR3nt: TGTGCCAGCAGTGACCGGGACAGGGGTGGCAATCAGCCCCAGCATTTT; CDR3aa: CASSDRDRGGNQPQHF
len: 12; d_gene: TRBD1; abundance: many; v_gene: TRBV7-2; j_gene: TRBJ2-5; CDR3nt: TGTGCCAGCAGCTTAGATAGGTCTAGGGGGCTCTTC; CDR3aa: CASSLDRSRGLF
len: 14; d_gene: TRBD1; abundance: many; v_gene: TRBV29-1; j_gene: TRBJ2-7; CDR3nt: TGCAGCGTTAGTGGAGGGACAGGGCGGTCCGAGCAGTACTTC; CDR3aa: CSVSGGTGRSEQYF
len: 15; d_gene: TRBD2; abundance: many; v_gene: TRBV7-9; j_gene: TRBJ2-1; CDR3nt: TGTGCCAGCAGCTCGGCTAGCGGTAGCTACAATGAGCAGTTCTTC; CDR3aa: CASSSASGSYNEQFF
len: 13; d_gene: TRBD1; abundance: .; v_gene: TRBV6-2/TRBV6-3; j_gene: TRBJ2-1; CDR3nt: TGTGCCAGCAGTTACTACACAGGGGCTGATCAGTTCTTC; CDR3aa: CASSYYTGADQFF
len: 16; d_gene: .; abundance: many; v_gene: TRBV20-1; j_gene: TRBJ1-5; CDR3nt: TGCAGTGCTAGAGAAAGGGTAGGCGGGGTCAATCAGCCCCAGCATTTT; CDR3aa: CSARERVGGVNQPQHF
len: 16; d_gene: .; abundance: many; v_gene: TRBV3-1; j_gene: TRBJ1-5; CDR3nt: TGTGCCAGCAGCCAAGGCTCAGACATCGGGAATCAGCCCCAGCATTTT; CDR3aa: CASSQGSDIGNQPQHF
len: 16; d_gene: .; abundance: many; v_gene: TRBV28; j_gene: TRBJ2-7; CDR3nt: TGTGCCAGCAGTTGGGCCGTGTCGGTTCAGGGCTACGAGCAGTACTTC; CDR3aa: CASSWAVSVQGYEQYF
len: 15; d_gene: TRBD2; abundance: many; v_gene: TRBV7-6; j_gene: TRBJ2-5; CDR3nt: TGTGCCAGCAGCCGGTCGGGACTAGCGAGGGAGACCCAGTACTTC; CDR3aa: CASSRSGLARETQYF
len: 14; d_gene: .; abundance: .; v_gene: TRBV5-6; j_gene: TRBJ2-2; CDR3nt: TGTGCCAGCAGCTTGGGAGAGTACACCAGGGAGCTGTTTTTT; CDR3aa: CASSLGEYTRELFF
len: 16; d_gene: .; abundance: many; v_gene: TRBV5-1; j_gene: TRBJ2-6; CDR3nt: TGCGCCAGCAGCCCTCGACTAGTGGCTGGGGCCAACGTCCTGACTTTC; CDR3aa: CASSPRLVAGANVLTF
len: 14; d_gene: TRBD1; abundance: many; v_gene: TRBV2; j_gene: TRBJ1-5; CDR3nt: TGTGCCAGCAGTGAATCAGGGGGTCCTCGGCCCCAGCATTTT; CDR3aa: CASSESGGPRPQHF
len: 17; d_gene: TRBD2; abundance: many; v_gene: TRBV4-1; j_gene: TRBJ2-1; CDR3nt: TGCGCCAGCCGGCCCTTCCCCGGGACTAGCGGCGCCAATGAGCAGTTCTTC; CDR3aa: CASRPFPGTSGANEQFF
len: 12; d_gene: .; abundance: many; v_gene: TRBV12-3/TRBV12-4; j_gene: TRBJ1-1; CDR3nt: TGTGCCAGCAGTTTCGGTGAAACTGAAGCTTTCTTT; CDR3aa: CASSFGETEAFF
len: 13; d_gene: .; abundance: many; v_gene: TRBV3-1; j_gene: TRBJ2-7; CDR3nt: TGTGCCAGCAGCCGGGACACGGCCTACGAGCAGTACTTC; CDR3aa: CASSRDTAYEQYF
len: 14; d_gene: .; abundance: .; v_gene: TRBV11-2; j_gene: TRBJ2-7; CDR3nt: TGTGCCAGCAGCTCAACGGACGGCGCCTACGCGCAGTGCTTC; CDR3aa: CASSSTDGAYAQCF
len: 15; d_gene: .; abundance: many; v_gene: TRBV6-2/TRBV6-3; j_gene: TRBJ2-1; CDR3nt: TGTGCCAGCAATCAGGGGGGCCGCTCCTACAATGAGCAGTTCTTC; CDR3aa: CASNQGGRSYNEQFF
len: 19; d_gene: TRBD1; abundance: many; v_gene: TRBV6-6; j_gene: TRBJ1-5; CDR3nt: TGTGCCAGCAGTCCGACCGGGACAGGGGGGGGCTATAGCAATCAGCCCCAGCATTTT; CDR3aa: CASSPTGTGGGYSNQPQHF
len: 13; d_gene: .; abundance: .; v_gene: TRBV7-8; j_gene: TRBJ2-5; CDR3nt: TGTGCCAGCAGCCTGGGGTTTCAAGAGACCCAGTACTTC; CDR3aa: CASSLGFQETQYF
len: 15; d_gene: TRBD1; abundance: many; v_gene: TRBV12-3/TRBV12-4; j_gene: TRBJ1-1; CDR3nt: TGTGCCAGCAGTCTGCTACAGGGGGGATCCACTGAAGCTTTCTTT; CDR3aa: CASSLLQGGSTEAFF
len: 15; d_gene: .; abundance: many; v_gene: TRBV20-1; j_gene: TRBJ2-2; CDR3nt: TGCAGTGTCTACTCGAGGCAGGGTACTGCCGGGGAGCTGTTTTTT; CDR3aa: CSVYSRQGTAGELFF
len: 16; d_gene: .; abundance: many; v_gene: TRBV4-2; j_gene: TRBJ2-3; CDR3nt: TGTGCCAGCAGCCAAGAGGGGAAACGGGATGGGGATACGCAGTATTTT; CDR3aa: CASSQEGKRDGDTQYF
len: 14; d_gene: .; abundance: many; v_gene: TRBV24-1; j_gene: TRBJ1-2; CDR3nt: TGTGCCACCAGTCCTAGGACTGTGATGGATGGCTACACCTTC; CDR3aa: CATSPRTVMDGYTF
len: 13; d_gene: .; abundance: many; v_gene: TRBV30; j_gene: TRBJ2-3; CDR3nt: TGTGCCTCAAGGGTTCCCCCGACAGATACGCAGTATTTT; CDR3aa: CASRVPPTDTQYF
len: 15; d_gene: .; abundance: many; v_gene: TRBV5-1; j_gene: TRBJ2-3; CDR3nt: TGCGCCAGCAGCTTGTTCCAGCCTAGCACAGATACGCAGTATTTT; CDR3aa: CASSLFQPSTDTQYF
len: 16; d_gene: .; abundance: many; v_gene: TRBV7-9; j_gene: TRBJ2-1; CDR3nt: TGTGCCATTCACGCTGGGCAGGGAAGCTCCTACAATGAGCAGTTCTTC; CDR3aa: CAIHAGQGSSYNEQFF
len: 15; d_gene: TRBD1; abundance: .; v_gene: TRBV5-1; j_gene: TRBJ2-1; CDR3nt: TGCGTCAGCAGACACGGGACAGGCATACACAATGAGCAGTTCTTC; CDR3aa: CVSRHGTGIHNEQFF
len: 16; d_gene: .; abundance: many; v_gene: TRBV7-8; j_gene: TRBJ1-2; CDR3nt: TGTGCCAGCAGCCCCCAATCCCGCCTGGGGATCTATGGCTACACCTTC; CDR3aa: CASSPQSRLGIYGYTF
len: 17; d_gene: .; abundance: many; v_gene: TRBV6-5; j_gene: TRBJ2-6; CDR3nt: TGTGCCAGCAGTGAATCGACAGGCTTGGCGGGGGCCAACGTCCTGACTTTC; CDR3aa: CASSESTGLAGANVLTF
len: 16; d_gene: .; abundance: many; v_gene: TRBV20-1; j_gene: TRBJ1-1; CDR3nt: TGCAGTGCTAGAGATGCAGGCAAAAACTTGGGCACTGAAGCTTTCTTT; CDR3aa: CSARDAGKNLGTEAFF
len: 14; d_gene: .; abundance: few; v_gene: TRBV6-6; j_gene: TRBJ2-5; CDR3nt: TGTGCCAGCAGTTACGGACAAGACGCGGAGACCCAGTACTTC; CDR3aa: CASSYGQDAETQYF
len: 14; d_gene: .; abundance: many; v_gene: TRBV9; j_gene: TRBJ2-3; CDR3nt: TGTGCCAGCAGCGTACAGCTGGGAGCTGATACGCAGTATTTT; CDR3aa: CASSVQLGADTQYF
len: 16; d_gene: .; abundance: .; v_gene: TRBV7-9; j_gene: TRBJ2-5; CDR3nt: TGTGCCACCAGCCCCCGGGACACCAAATCCCAAGAGACCCAGTACTTC; CDR3aa: CATSPRDTKSQETQYF
len: 16; d_gene: TRBD1; abundance: many; v_gene: TRBV3-1; j_gene: TRBJ2-3; CDR3nt: TGTGCCAGCAGCCCTCGACAGGGACAAGGAACAGATACGCAGTATTTT; CDR3aa: CASSPRQGQGTDTQYF
len: 14; d_gene: .; abundance: many; v_gene: TRBV27; j_gene: TRBJ1-5; CDR3nt: TGTGCCAGCAGTTTACAGACTAGCAATCAGCCCCAGCATTTT; CDR3aa: CASSLQTSNQPQHF
len: 12; d_gene: TRBD1; abundance: .; v_gene: TRBV29-1; j_gene: TRBJ2-7; CDR3nt: TGCAGCGTCGCCAGGGGGCCCTACGAGCAGTACTTC; CDR3aa: CSVARGPYEQYF
len: 15; d_gene: .; abundance: few; v_gene: TRBV20-1; j_gene: TRBJ2-2; CDR3nt: TGCAGTGCAATCGACAGGGACTGGGGCACCGGGGAGCTGTTTTTT; CDR3aa: CSAIDRDWGTGELFF
len: 13; d_gene: .; abundance: many; v_gene: TRBV6-6; j_gene: TRBJ2-2; CDR3nt: TGTGCCAGCAGTTCCTTTAACACCGGGGAGCTGTTTTTT; CDR3aa: CASSSFNTGELFF
len: 14; d_gene: TRBD1; abundance: .; v_gene: TRBV7-2; j_gene: TRBJ1-4; CDR3nt: TGTGCCAGCAGCCCAGGGACAGGGAATGAAAAACTGTTTTTT; CDR3aa: CASSPGTGNEKLFF
len: 15; d_gene: .; abundance: many; v_gene: TRBV7-2; j_gene: TRBJ2-3; CDR3nt: TGTGCCAGCAGCCTGTCAGTAACTAGCACAGATACGCAGTATTTT; CDR3aa: CASSLSVTSTDTQYF
len: 12; d_gene: .; abundance: many; v_gene: TRBV4-2; j_gene: TRBJ2-1; CDR3nt: TGTGCCAGCAGCCAAGCCGGGACTTCGCAGTTCTTC; CDR3aa: CASSQAGTSQFF
len: 16; d_gene: TRBD1; abundance: many; v_gene: TRBV2; j_gene: TRBJ2-5; CDR3nt: TGTGCCAGCAGTGAAAGTACGGGACAGGGGCAAGAGACCCAGTACTTC; CDR3aa: CASSESTGQGQETQYF
len: 14; d_gene: .; abundance: many; v_gene: TRBV30; j_gene: TRBJ2-1; CDR3nt: TGTGCCTCTCCTCTTGGGGGCTCCTACAATGAGCAGTTCTTC; CDR3aa: CASPLGGSYNEQFF
len: 13; d_gene: .; abundance: many; v_gene: TRBV7-2; j_gene: TRBJ2-1; CDR3nt: TGTGCCAGCAGCTTAGGGCCAGACAATGAGCAGTTCTTC; CDR3aa: CASSLGPDNEQFF
len: 15; d_gene: TRBD2; abundance: many; v_gene: TRBV5-6; j_gene: TRBJ2-3; CDR3nt: TGTGCCAGCAGCTTCAGCGGGGGGGCCACAGATACGCAGTATTTT; CDR3aa: CASSFSGGATDTQYF
len: 15; d_gene: .; abundance: many; v_gene: TRBV5-6; j_gene: TRBJ1-1; CDR3nt: TGTGCCAGCAGCCCCGCCGGGGGAAGGAACACTGAAGCTTTCTTT; CDR3aa: CASSPAGGRNTEAFF
len: 16; d_gene: TRBD2; abundance: many; v_gene: TRBV11-3; j_gene: TRBJ2-2; CDR3nt: TGTGCCAGCAGCTCATCCGCGGGGGGGCATTTCGGGGAGCTGTTTTTT; CDR3aa: CASSSSAGGHFGELFF
len: 13; d_gene: .; abundance: few; v_gene: TRBV11-2; j_gene: TRBJ1-5; CDR3nt: TGTGCCAGCAGCTTAGTGGGGGATCAGCCCCAGCATTTT; CDR3aa: CASSLVGDQPQHF
len: 13; d_gene: .; abundance: many; v_gene: TRBV18; j_gene: TRBJ2-5; CDR3nt: TGTGCCAGCTCACCACTCAGTCAAGAGACCCAGTACTTC; CDR3aa: CASSPLSQETQYF
len: 17; d_gene: TRBD1; abundance: many; v_gene: TRBV19; j_gene: TRBJ2-1; CDR3nt: TGTGCCAGTAGCGAATCCCCATCCGCGGACAGGGCCGATGAGCAGTTCTTC; CDR3aa: CASSESPSADRADEQFF